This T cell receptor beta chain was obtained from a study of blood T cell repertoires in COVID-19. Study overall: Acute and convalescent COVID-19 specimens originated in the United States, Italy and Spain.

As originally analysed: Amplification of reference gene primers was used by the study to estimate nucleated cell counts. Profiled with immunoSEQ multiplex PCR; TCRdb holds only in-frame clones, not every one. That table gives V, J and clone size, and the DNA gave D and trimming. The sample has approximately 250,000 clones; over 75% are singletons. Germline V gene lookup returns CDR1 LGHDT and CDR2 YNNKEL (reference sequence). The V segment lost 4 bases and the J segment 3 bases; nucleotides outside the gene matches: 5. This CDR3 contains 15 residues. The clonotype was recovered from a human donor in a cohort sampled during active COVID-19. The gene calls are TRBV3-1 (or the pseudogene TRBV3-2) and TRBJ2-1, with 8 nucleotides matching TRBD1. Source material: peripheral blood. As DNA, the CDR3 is TGTGCCAGCAGCCTCATGGGACAGGACTACAATGAGCAGTTCTTC. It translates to CASSLMGQDYNEQFF.